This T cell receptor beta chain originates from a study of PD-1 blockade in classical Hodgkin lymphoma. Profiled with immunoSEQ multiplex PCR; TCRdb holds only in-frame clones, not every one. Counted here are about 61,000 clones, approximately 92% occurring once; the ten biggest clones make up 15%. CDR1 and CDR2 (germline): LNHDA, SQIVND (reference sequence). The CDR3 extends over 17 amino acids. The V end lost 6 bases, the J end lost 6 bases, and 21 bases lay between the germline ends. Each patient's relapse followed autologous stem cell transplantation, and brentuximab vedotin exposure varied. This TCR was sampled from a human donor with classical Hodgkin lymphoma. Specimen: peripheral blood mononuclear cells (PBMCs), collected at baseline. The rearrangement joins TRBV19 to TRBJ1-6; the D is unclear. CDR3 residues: CASSLKVWPATNSPLHF. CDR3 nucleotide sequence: TGTGCCAGTAGCCTAAAGGTTTGGCCAGCAACTAATTCACCCCTCCACTTT.